These 32 T cell receptor beta chains came from one sample sequenced in a study of CD8 T cells in ankylosing spondylitis. Each CDR3 protein is one row after TCRdb ran MiXCR on the 5' RACE reads. The sample includes 300,000 to 400,000 distinct CDR3 sequences, 20% of them seen just once. Sequences were obtained from blood, either unsorted or a sorted T cell fraction (not recorded which). The receptors derive from a male donor with ankylosing spondylitis or in good health (not recorded which).

This clonotype showed up many times. This rearrangement joins TRBV29-1 to TRBJ1-1; 8 bases are a match to TRBD1. Germline-derived CDR1 and CDR2 are SQVTM and ANQGSEA. The V gene end was trimmed by 1 base and the J gene end by 3 bases; junction bases not matched to a gene: 4. The CDR3 is 14 amino acids. The CDR3 nucleotides are TGCAGCGTTGAAGGCTGGGACAGGTACACTGAAGCTTTCTTT. This sequence encodes CSVEGWDRYTEAFF.

This chain uses TRBV12-3 or TRBV12-4 with TRBJ2-5; no clear D gene. The CDR3 runs 14 residues. V shed 0 bases and J shed 7 bases, with 12 bases lying between them. Here the CDR3 DNA reads TGTGCCAGCAGTTTAGCCGCTCTTAAGGGGACCCAGTACTTC. It translates to CASSLAALKGTQYF.

This chain uses TRBV27 with TRBJ2-5; D possibly uses TRBD1 or TRBD2 (5 bases each). Deletions cut 6 bases from V and 8 bases from J, with 16 bases between. Germline CDR1 MNHEY, CDR2 SMNVEV (reference sequence). This CDR3 is 13 amino acids long. The CDR3, as DNA: TGTGCCAGCAGACAGGTGCCCGAGGGTACCCAGTACTTC. Translation: CASRQVPEGTQYF.

This clonotype was counted at least ten times. This chain links TRBV20-1 with TRBJ2-7; maybe TRBD1 (5 bases). This CDR3 is 11 amino acids long. V was clipped by 2 bases and J by 3 bases, with 5 bases between them. CDR1 and CDR2 (germline): DFQATT, SNEGSKA (reference sequence). The CDR3 loop is CSARQGYEQYF. DNA for the CDR3: TGCAGTGCTAGACAGGGCTACGAGCAGTACTTC.

This clonotype showed up just a few times. V is TRBV29-1 and J is TRBJ1-1; D perhaps matches TRBD1 (6 bases). V lost 4 bases and J 4 bases, leaving 10 bases between the germline ends. Germline CDR1 is SQVTM and CDR2 is ANQGSEA. This CDR3 spans 12 amino acids. This chain's CDR3 is CSVGQGSTEAFF. In DNA form, the CDR3 reads TGCAGCGTTGGTCAGGGGAGCACTGAAGCTTTCTTT.

The chain carries TRBV11-2 and TRBJ2-7, with 9 nucleotides matching TRBD1. The CDR3 sequence is 16 residues long. CDR1 is SGHAT and CDR2 is FQNNGV in the germline V gene. V was pared by 2 bases and J by 0 bases, with 5 bases of the junction left unmatched. The CDR3 DNA reads as TGTGCCAGCAGCTTATTCGGGACAGGGACCTCCTACGAGCAGTACTTC. Translation gives CASSLFGTGTSYEQYF.

V gene TRBV23-1 combines with J gene TRBJ2-1; no clear D gene. TRBV23-1 is an ORF for which the function is uncertain. V was trimmed by 4 bases and J by 0 bases, leaving 13 bases between them. The CDR3 has 16 amino acids. CDR3: CASSPEAGRSYNEQFF. The CDR3 nucleotides are TGCGCCAGCAGTCCCGAGGCAGGACGCTCCTACAATGAGCAGTTCTTC.

The chain links TRBV7-9 to TRBJ2-7; 9 positions agree with TRBD1. CDR1 is SEHNR, CDR2 FQNEAQ, per germline (reference sequence). Trimming at V came to 5 bases and at J to 0 bases, leaving 11 bases not matched to a gene. CDR3 length equals 17 residues. As DNA, the CDR3 is TGTGCCAGCAGCGCGCGAATGGGACAGGGAACCTCCTACGAGCAGTACTTC. Protein sequence: CASSARMGQGTSYEQYF.

The chain employs TRBV12-3 or TRBV12-4 and TRBJ2-2, with 7 bases matching TRBD1. V dropped 6 bases and J dropped 5; count of bases not matched to a gene: 15. The CDR3 is 17 amino acids. In nucleotides, the CDR3 is TGTGCCAGCAGCCCTCCCCGAGGGGGCCTTGATACCGGGGAGCTGTTTTTT. It specifies CASSPPRGGLDTGELFF.

In DNA form, the CDR3 reads TGTGCCATCAGTGAGTCTCCCGCCCCCTACGAGCAGTACTTC. Encoded protein: CAISESPAPYEQYF. J is TRBJ2-7 and V is TRBV10-3; D not resolved. The germline V gene encodes CDR1 ENHRY and CDR2 SYGVKD. V was pared by 0 bases and J by 2 bases, with 8 bases between. The length of the CDR3 is 14 residues.

Only a few counts were recorded for this clonotype. The V and J genes are TRBV28 and TRBJ2-1; D is ambiguous. Looked up from germline, CDR1 is MDHEN and CDR2 is SYDVKM. The length of the CDR3 is 16 residues. The V end was cut by 1 base, the J end by 6 bases, with 16 bases between. The CDR3 loop reads CASSLYGPDVGNEQFF. In DNA form, the CDR3 reads TGTGCCAGCAGTTTATATGGGCCGGACGTGGGCAATGAGCAGTTCTTC.

The J gene is TRBJ2-5, the V gene TRBV29-1, with D maybe TRBD2 (6 bases). V shed 2 bases and J shed 0 bases, with 19 bases lying between them. CDR3 length: 17 amino acids. The germline V gene encodes CDR1 SQVTM and CDR2 ANQGSEA. CDR3 coding DNA: TGCAGCGTTGAACCCTTCTCTGAACCTAGCGACCAAGAGACCCAGTACTTC. Its translation is CSVEPFSEPSDQETQYF.

The chain recombines TRBV4-1 with TRBJ2-7, with D perhaps assigned TRBD1 or TRBD2 (6 bases each). Deletions cut 0 bases from V and 3 bases from J, with 12 bases between. Germline values: CDR1 MGHRA, CDR2 YSYEKL. This CDR3 region has 15 residues. The CDR3 is CASSQEGGTDYEQYF. Written as DNA, the CDR3 is TGCGCCAGCAGCCAAGAAGGGGGGACTGACTACGAGCAGTACTTC.

This clonotype occurred a few times. The chain has TRBV7-2 and TRBJ2-3; possibly TRBD2 for D (7 bases). From germline, CDR1 is SGHTA and CDR2 FQGNSA. V was clipped by 2 bases and J by 2 bases, with 14 bases between them. The CDR3 sequence is 16 residues long. CDR3 sequence: CASSLRWGGITDTQYF. The CDR3 DNA sequence: TGTGCCAGCAGCTTACGGTGGGGGGGCATCACAGATACGCAGTATTTT.

This clonotype came up a few times. CDR3 amino acids: CASSFGSEVAFF. The CDR3 DNA reads as TGTGCCAGCAGTTTCGGCAGTGAAGTGGCTTTCTTT. This rearrangement joins TRBV12-3 or TRBV12-4 to TRBJ1-1; D unresolved. V was cut by 3 bases and J by 11 bases, with 13 bases left in between. The CDR3 extends over 12 amino acids.

The V and J genes are TRBV7-6 and TRBJ1-6; 10 nucleotides agree with TRBD1. Germline V gene sequence: CDR1 SGHVS, CDR2 FNYEAQ. V shed 1 base, J shed 8 bases, and the junction held 5 bases outside the gene matches. This CDR3 is built from 16 residues. CDR3 in DNA: TGTGCCAGCAGCTTAGTGCTCGGGACAGGGGATTCACCCCTCCACTTT. Translating it yields CASSLVLGTGDSPLHF.

The chain links TRBV27 to TRBJ2-1; TRBD2 matches at 11 bases. Germline values: CDR1 MNHEY, CDR2 SMNVEV (reference sequence). This CDR3 has 17 amino acids. The junction had 9 bases not matched to a gene; V was cut back by 1 base and J by 7 bases. The DNA of the CDR3 is TGTGCCAGCAGTTTATATAGCTCTAGCGGGGGGCGGAATGAGCAGTTCTTC. The encoded protein is CASSLYSSSGGRNEQFF.

The chain uses TRBV29-1 and TRBJ2-7, with 11 nucleotides matching TRBD1. The CDR3 is 14 amino acids. J was trimmed by 4 bases and V by 3 bases; bases with no gene match: 5. CDR1 and CDR2 from the germline V gene are SQVTM and ANQGSEA. CDR3 region: CSVDLRDRGYEQYF. The CDR3 DNA reads as TGCAGCGTTGATTTAAGGGACAGGGGGTACGAGCAGTACTTC.

The J gene is TRBJ2-7, the V gene TRBV6-5, with 13 nucleotides matching TRBD2. V shed 5 bases and J 0 bases; nucleotides not matched to a gene: 4. The germline gives CDR1 MNHEY, CDR2 SVGAGI. This CDR3 is built from 16 residues. CDR3 nucleotide sequence: TGTGCCAGCAGTACTGGACTAGCGGGGGACTCCTACGAGCAGTACTTC. It specifies CASSTGLAGDSYEQYF.

This clonotype was observed a few times. The V gene is TRBV11-2, the J gene TRBJ2-3; 8 bases map to TRBD2. The CDR3 spans 15 residues. Trimming removed 3 bases from V and 2 bases from J; junction bases left unmatched: 4. CDR1 is SGHAT and CDR2 is FQNNGV in the germline V gene. The CDR3 DNA reads TGTGCCAGCAGCTTCGAGCGGGGGTCCACAGATACGCAGTATTTT. This sequence encodes CASSFERGSTDTQYF.

This clonotype was detected only a few times. V usage is TRBV4-1 and J usage is TRBJ1-2, with D uncertain. Germline V CDR1 and CDR2: MGHRA, YSYEKL. The CDR3 length is 14 residues. Trimming cost V 1 base and J 4 bases, with 10 bases left between them. The DNA of the CDR3 is TGCGCCAGCAGCCAAGGGGAAAACAGCTATGGCTACACCTTC. Translation: CASSQGENSYGYTF.

The chain couples TRBV20-1 to TRBJ2-3, with 7 bases that match TRBD2. Germline CDR1 reads DFQATT; CDR2 reads SNEGSKA (reference sequence). V gave up 1 base and J gave up 4 bases; unmatched junction bases: 8. The CDR3 runs to 15 residues. Here the CDR3 DNA reads TGCAGTGCTAGAGTGAGCGGGGTGGTGGCAGATACGCAGTATTTT. The encoded protein is CSARVSGVVADTQYF.

This clonotype was observed many times. The chain employs TRBV7-9 and TRBJ2-1; tentative D call: TRBD2 (6 bases). Germline lookup yields CDR1 SEHNR and CDR2 FQNEAQ (reference sequence). Trimming shortened V by 8 bases and J by 0 bases, and 8 bases separated the two germline ends. The CDR3 runs 13 residues. CDR3 nucleotide sequence: TGTGCCAGCCGGGGGTCCTCCTACAATGAGCAGTTCTTC. Its protein is CASRGSSYNEQFF.

This clonotype was observed a few times. This chain uses TRBV20-1 with TRBJ2-1; D gene unclear. V dropped 1 base and J dropped 1 base, with 11 bases sitting between them. The CDR3 is 15 amino acids. The germline V gene encodes CDR1 DFQATT and CDR2 SNEGSKA (reference sequence). In DNA form, the CDR3 reads TGCAGTGCTAGAGCGGAGTTGGGTTCCTACAATGAGCAGTTCTTC. This translates into CSARAELGSYNEQFF.

This clonotype was detected only a few times. J is TRBJ2-3 and V is TRBV12-3 or TRBV12-4, with 7 bases identical to TRBD1. V trimming: 4 bases; J trimming: 6 bases; junction bases outside the gene matches: 16. The CDR3 is made up of 17 amino acids. DNA of the CDR3: TGTGCCAGCAGTTCTTCCCGGGACAGTAAAGATCCGGATACGCAGTATTTT. This codes for CASSSSRDSKDPDTQYF.

J is TRBJ2-3 and V is TRBV7-9, with unresolved D. CDR1 and CDR2 from the germline V gene are SEHNR and FQNEAQ (reference sequence). V was shortened by 4 bases and J by 2 bases, with 13 bases between the two germline ends. The CDR3 covers 15 residues. DNA of the CDR3: TGTGCCAGCAGCTCTCTCGAGTCCTTCACAGATACGCAGTATTTT. Protein product: CASSSLESFTDTQYF.

The rearrangement joins TRBV12-3 or TRBV12-4 to TRBJ2-1; 7 nucleotides agree with TRBD2. V lost 2 bases, J lost 9 bases, and 1 base stayed unmatched. This CDR3 has 12 residues. The CDR3 here is CASSLRLAEQFF. CDR3 coding DNA: TGTGCCAGCAGTTTAAGACTAGCTGAGCAGTTCTTC.

There are a few counts of this clonotype. The chain combines TRBV7-9 with TRBJ2-5, with D possibly TRBD1 on 6 matching bases. Trimming cost V 3 bases and J 5 bases, with 22 bases left between them. The germline V gene encodes CDR1 SEHNR and CDR2 FQNEAQ (reference sequence). The CDR3 has 17 amino acids. CDR3 DNA: TGTGCCAGCAGCTTTAGTGACCATCAGGGGATTCCGGAGACCCAGTACTTC. Translation gives CASSFSDHQGIPETQYF. Complete variable domain (other parts from reference TRBV7-9 and TRBJ2-5): DTGVSQNPRHKITKRGQNVTFRCDPISEHNRLYWYRQTLGQGPEFLTYFQNEAQLEKSRLLSDRFSAERPKGSFSTLEIQRTEQGDSAMYLCASSFSDHQGIPETQYFGPGTRLLVL.

For the CDR3, the DNA is TGTGCCAGTCAATGGGATCAGGGTTCCTGGACTGAAGCTTTCTTT. This encodes CASQWDQGSWTEAFF. J is TRBJ1-1 and V is TRBV19; maybe TRBD1 (5 bases). Germline CDR1 reads LNHDA; CDR2 reads SQIVND (reference sequence). Trimming shortened V by 8 bases and J by 5 bases, and 21 bases separated the two germline ends. The CDR3 has 15 amino acids.

The genes are TRBV4-1 and TRBJ2-6; 10 positions agree with TRBD1. CDR1 MGHRA and CDR2 YSYEKL come from the germline V gene. The ends lost 5 bases at V and 0 bases at J; junction bases unmatched: 4. The CDR3 is made up of 17 amino acids. In DNA form, the CDR3 reads TGCGCCAGCAGCAGACAGGGGGCCTCCTCTGGGGCCAACGTCCTGACTTTC. Protein product: CASSRQGASSGANVLTF.

The CDR3 reads CSAERTIQETQYF. The CDR3 bases are TGCAGCGCCGAACGGACCATACAAGAGACCCAGTACTTC. The chain is built from TRBV29-1 and TRBJ2-5; no clear D. The germline gives CDR1 SQVTM, CDR2 ANQGSEA. CDR3 length equals 13 residues. V was clipped by 7 bases and J by 2 bases, with 14 bases between them. Full variable domain (outside the CDR3, taken from reference TRBV29-1 and TRBJ2-5): SAVISQKPSRDICQRGTSLTIQCQVDSQVTMMFWYRQQPGQSLTLIATANQGSEATYESGFVIDKFPISRPNLTFSTLTVSNMSPEDSSIYLCSAERTIQETQYFGPGTRLLVL.

The rearrangement joins TRBV6-1 to TRBJ2-7; 11 bases map to TRBD2. From germline, CDR1 is MNHNS and CDR2 SASEGT. This CDR3 comprises 19 residues. Trimming took 5 bases from V and 4 from J; bases not matched to a gene: 19. The CDR3 spells CASSPAARTSGFPIYEQYF. CDR3 sequence (DNA): TGTGCCAGCAGTCCCGCCGCACGGACTAGCGGGTTTCCCATTTACGAGCAGTACTTC.